This entry describes one T cell receptor (beta chain). The sample belongs to a study of blood T cell repertoires in COVID-19. As handled by the study authors: Quantification of nucleated cells was approximated via reference gene primer amplification. TCRdb keeps only in-frame clones here, not all; method: immunoSEQ multiplex PCR. V, J and clone size reflect that table, while D and trimming were determined from the DNA. Of some 120,000 clones in the sample, about 85% are singletons; the top ten hold less than 1.5%. Trimming stripped 5 bases from V and 4 bases from J, with 14 bases between. The germline gives CDR1 SGHTA, CDR2 FQGNSA. CDR3 size: 15 residues.

The sequencing sample was made of peripheral blood. The chain joins TRBV7-2 to TRBJ2-2; D might be TRBD1 (5 bases). The clonotype was recovered from a man aged 35 to 55 with acute or convalescent COVID-19. The CDR3 DNA sequence: TGTGCCAGCAGCGCCCTCGCTCAGGGCACCGGGGAGCTGTTTTTT. It yields the protein CASSALAQGTGELFF.